Below, one TCR beta chain is given with its context. The CDR3 sequence is 15 residues long. The junction had 4 bases not matched to a gene; V was cut back by 0 bases and J by 6 bases. Germline V CDR1 and CDR2: LNHDA, SQIVND (reference sequence). This specimen comes from a study of cytomegalovirus exposure and HLA in healthy donors. Primers included in the PCR were 60 Vbeta and 13 Jbeta primers. The assay was immunoSEQ multiplex PCR, and TCRdb's table has in-frame clones only and misses some. The sample lists about 220,000 clones, approximately 79% occurring once. The chain employs TRBV19 and TRBJ1-4, with 7 nucleotides matching TRBD1. This TCR was recovered from a male donor in good health and CMV-seronegative. What was sequenced was PBMCs. The CDR3 DNA is TGTGCCAGTAGTATAGACACAGGGGTGTATGAAAAACTGTTTTTT. Translating it yields CASSIDTGVYEKLFF. The complete variable domain, with remaining parts taken from reference TRBV19 and TRBJ1-4, reads DGGITQSPKYLFRKEGQNVTLSCEQNLNHDAMYWYRQDPGQGLRLIYYSQIVNDFQKGDIAEGYSVSREKKESFPLTVTSAQKNPTAFYLCASSIDTGVYEKLFFGSGTQLSVL.